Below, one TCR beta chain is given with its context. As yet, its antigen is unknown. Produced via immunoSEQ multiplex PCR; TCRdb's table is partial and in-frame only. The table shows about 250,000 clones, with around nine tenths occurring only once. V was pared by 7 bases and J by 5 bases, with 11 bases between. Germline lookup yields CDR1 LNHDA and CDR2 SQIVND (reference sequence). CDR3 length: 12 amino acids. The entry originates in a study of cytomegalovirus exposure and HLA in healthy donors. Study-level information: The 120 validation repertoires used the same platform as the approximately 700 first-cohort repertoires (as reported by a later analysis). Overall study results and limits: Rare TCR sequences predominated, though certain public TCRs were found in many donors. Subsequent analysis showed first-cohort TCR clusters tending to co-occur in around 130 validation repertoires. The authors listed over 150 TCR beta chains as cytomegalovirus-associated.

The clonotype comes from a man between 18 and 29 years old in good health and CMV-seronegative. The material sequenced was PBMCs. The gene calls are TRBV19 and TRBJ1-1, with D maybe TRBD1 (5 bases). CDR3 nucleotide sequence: TGTGCCAGTATTCTCGGGGGGACTGAAGCTTTCTTT. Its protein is CASILGGTEAFF.